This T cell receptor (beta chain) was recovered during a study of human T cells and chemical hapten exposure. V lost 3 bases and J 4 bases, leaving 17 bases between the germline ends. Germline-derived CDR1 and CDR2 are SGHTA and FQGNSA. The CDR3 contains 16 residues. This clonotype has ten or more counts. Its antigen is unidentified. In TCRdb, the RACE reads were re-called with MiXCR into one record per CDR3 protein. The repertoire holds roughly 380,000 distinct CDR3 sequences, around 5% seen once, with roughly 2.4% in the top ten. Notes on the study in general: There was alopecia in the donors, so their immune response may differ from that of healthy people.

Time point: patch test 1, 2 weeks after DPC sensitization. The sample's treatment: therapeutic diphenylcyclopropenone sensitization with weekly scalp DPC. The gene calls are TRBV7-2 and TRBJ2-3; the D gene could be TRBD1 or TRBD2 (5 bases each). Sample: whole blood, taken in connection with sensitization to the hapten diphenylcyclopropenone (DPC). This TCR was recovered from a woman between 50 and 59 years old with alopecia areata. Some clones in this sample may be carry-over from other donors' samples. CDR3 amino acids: CASSFVRGARADTQYF. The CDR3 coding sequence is TGTGCCAGCAGCTTTGTTAGGGGCGCGAGGGCAGATACGCAGTATTTT.